This TCR beta chain originates from a study of shared clonotypes between healthy human individuals. Remarks on this clone: Antigen unknown.

CD4+ cells yielded CD45RA+ naive and CD45RA-negative memory subsets. Assay used: immunoSEQ multiplex PCR; TCRdb lists only in-frame clones, some missing. The table records around 1.1 million clones, approximately 80% of them present only once. Study-wide results and caveats: Across a handful of donors, naive CD4 shared 5% to 5.5%, naive CD8 over 3%, memory CD4 more than 2%, memory CD8 0.4% to 0.5%. Apart from blood, nothing was sampled; tissue repertoires likely differ. A small donor pool kept down the genetic and exposure-history diversity that was represented.

The TCR was taken from a young man in good health. Some clones in this sample may be carry-over from other donors' samples. The sequenced sample consisted of memory CD4+ T cells from PBMCs. Subset reported: CD45RA-negative fraction.

As DNA, the CDR3 is TGTGCCAGCAGCCAGGGAGCTTGGGAGACCCAGTACTTC. It is translated as CASSQGAWETQYF. V and J are TRBV11-3 and TRBJ2-5, with D perhaps being TRBD1 or TRBD2 (5 bases each). The CDR3 is 13 residues long. Trimming left V 5 bases short and J 5 bases short, with 12 bases between. CDR1 and CDR2 from the germline V gene are SGHNT and YENEEA.